Here is one T cell receptor beta chain with its context. Use of 60 Vbeta and 13 Jbeta primers characterized the PCR. Study processing details: Some 10 million of the roughly 80 million unique TCR beta chains counted in a later analysis were shared. Clones were read by immunoSEQ multiplex PCR, and TCRdb kept only the in-frame ones, dropping some. V and J calls and clone size come straight from that table; D and trimming were deduced from the DNA. This sample has some 150,000 clones, with about two thirds found just once. The V gene lost 1 base and the J gene lost 5 bases, with 13 bases spanning the gap. From germline, CDR1 is SGHRS and CDR2 YFSETQ. The CDR3 length is 15 residues. This record comes from a study of cytomegalovirus exposure and HLA in healthy donors.

This clonotype was obtained from a man aged 60 to 69 in good health and CMV-seronegative. V is TRBV5-1 and J is TRBJ2-1; D possibly corresponds to TRBD1 (6 bases). What was sequenced was PBMCs. CDR3 sequence: CASSLSSGAHNEQFF. Here the CDR3 DNA reads TGCGCCAGCAGCTTGAGCTCAGGGGCCCACAATGAGCAGTTCTTC.